These T cell receptor beta chains were read from a single sample in a study of cytomegalovirus exposure and HLA in healthy donors. The data were produced by immunoSEQ multiplex PCR, yet TCRdb's version contains in-frame clones alone and is incomplete. The sample yields about 160,000 clones, approximately 78% seen once. Sequenced: PBMCs. These receptor sequences come from a woman between 18 and 29 years old in good health and CMV-seronegative. The CDR3 runs from the conserved cysteine through the conserved F or W. Each record gives: J gene, clone size, V gene, CDR3 protein. Size values are once, few and many counts, or a class for expanded clones, and some rows have none.

>TRBJ1-2|NA|TRBV4-1
CASSQTSWQAPLELEGYTF
>TRBJ2-7|NA|TRBV28
CASTSTLGPGYEQYF
>NA|NA|TRBV27
CASSPLYEQYF
>TRBJ2-1|few|TRBV5-1
CASSLETSRAYNEQFF
>TRBJ1-2|NA|TRBV10-3
CAITVTESNGYTF
>TRBJ1-2|NA|TRBV10-2
CASRNTGETGYTF
>TRBJ2-6|once|TRBV2
CASSQRLGSGANVLTF
>TRBJ2-1|few|TRBV29-1
CSVALSGRGYNEQFF
>TRBJ2-5|few|TRBV9
CASSPGGGLANGQYF
>TRBJ2-1|NA|TRBV15
CATSRDTPEGGIYNEQFF